Detailed here is one T cell receptor (beta chain). This sample is drawn from a study of PD-L1 blockade in urothelial cancer. TCRdb's copy holds only in-frame clones and misses some; the assay was immunoSEQ multiplex PCR. The sample holds 57,000 or so clones, over 70% seen once. CDR1 LNHDA and CDR2 SQIVND come from the germline V gene (reference sequence). This CDR3 is built from 16 residues. Losses at the gene ends were 1 base for V and 4 bases for J; bases not matched to a gene: 5. The J gene is TRBJ2-3, the V gene TRBV19; 10 bases are shared with TRBD1. The material was PBMCs, obtained around atezolizumab (anti-PD-L1) treatment. The sequence was obtained from a man aged 65 to 79 with urothelial cancer. Written as DNA, the CDR3 is TGTGCCAGTAGTATAGTGGGGACAGGGGTGGCAGATACGCAGTATTTT. Residues: CASSIVGTGVADTQYF.